The TCR beta chain described here comes from a study of technical replicates of blood from four donors. Some clones are missing from TCRdb's copy, which holds only in-frame ones; the method was immunoSEQ multiplex PCR. There are tens of thousands of clones in the sample; roughly 92% occur only once, and over 0.3% lies in the top ten. The V gene end was trimmed by 5 bases and the J gene end by 0 bases; junction bases not matched to a gene: 11. The CDR3 contains 17 residues. Germline V gene sequence: CDR1 SGHVS, CDR2 FNYEAQ. Material: T cells isolated from PBMCs. V is TRBV7-6 and J is TRBJ1-2; 8 nucleotides agree with TRBD1. The TCR was taken from a human donor in good health. The CDR3 coding sequence is TGTGCCAGCAGCACGATCCGCCGGACAGGGACTAACTATGGCTACACCTTC. Amino acids: CASSTIRRTGTNYGYTF.